Shown below are 27 T cell receptor beta chains from a single sample sequenced in a study of control samples from healthy donors and cancer patients (TCRdb year 2020). The method was the immunoSEQ multiplex PCR assay. TCRdb provides this immuneACCESS table in a form limited to in-frame rearrangements. Some clones are lacking; in checked studies, under half of them reflect an unresolved V gene, and why the rest are absent is not known. Within this sample are 100,000 or so clones, with about nine tenths of them counted one time only. The ten largest clones capture over 0.85% of the sample. The sequencing sample was made of blood. These receptors originate from a woman under 40 in good health.

The chain recombines TRBV4-1 with TRBJ1-2, with no clear D. The germline V gene encodes CDR1 MGHRA and CDR2 YSYEKL. Trimming left V 1 base short and J 4 bases short, with 4 bases between. The CDR3 sequence is 12 residues long. The CDR3 coding sequence is TGCGCCAGCAGCCAAGGGCCCTATGGCTACACCTTC. It encodes CASSQGPYGYTF.

The chain links TRBV18 to TRBJ1-6; D not certain. V dropped 1 base and J dropped 9 bases, with 10 bases sitting between them. The CDR3 is made up of 14 amino acids. Germline values: CDR1 KGHSH, CDR2 LQKENI. CDR3 region: CASSPLGVGSPLHF. The CDR3 region has the DNA TGTGCCAGCTCACCACTTGGGGTCGGTTCACCCCTCCACTTT. Filled out from reference TRBV18 and TRBJ1-6, the complete variable domain reads NAGVMQNPRHLVRRRGQEARLRCSPMKGHSHVYWYRQLPEEGLKFMVYLQKENIIDESGMPKERFSAEFPKEGPSILRIQQVVRGDSAAYFCASSPLGVGSPLHFGNGTRLTVT.

A few counts support this clone. The chain carries TRBV5-1 and TRBJ2-5; 12 bases agree with TRBD2. Germline V gives CDR1 SGHRS, CDR2 YFSETQ. Unmatched junction bases numbered 10, after V lost 3 bases and J lost 7 bases. CDR3 size: 16 residues. The CDR3 spells CASSSEPSGGAGTQYF. CDR3 bases: TGCGCCAGCAGCTCGGAGCCTAGCGGGGGGGCCGGGACCCAGTACTTC.

This clone was seen only once. The chain recombines TRBV27 with TRBJ1-5; D perhaps matches TRBD1 (6 bases). The CDR3 has 15 amino acids. The germline gives CDR1 MNHEY, CDR2 SMNVEV (reference sequence). V was clipped by 3 bases and J by 5 bases, with 14 bases between them. The chain's CDR3 is CASSLLARGDQPQHF. The CDR3 DNA follows: TGTGCCAGCAGTTTGTTGGCCAGGGGCGATCAGCCCCAGCATTTT.

The chain is built from TRBV7-9 and TRBJ2-7; D could derive from TRBD1 or TRBD2 (5 bases each). The V gene lost 5 bases and the J gene lost 3 bases, with 17 bases spanning the gap. The germline CDR1 and CDR2 sequences are SEHNR and FQNEAQ (reference sequence). This CDR3 is built from 15 residues. CDR3 in amino acids: CASSRTAGTSYEQYF. CDR3 nucleotide sequence: TGTGCCAGCAGCCGCACTGCCGGGACGAGCTACGAGCAGTACTTC.

The rearrangement uses TRBV25-1 and TRBJ2-7; no clear D gene. V gave up 5 bases and J gave up 2 bases, with 16 bases separating them. This CDR3 is 15 amino acids long. Germline lookup yields CDR1 MGHDK and CDR2 SYGVNS. In DNA form, the CDR3 reads TGTGCCAGCAGTCCGGCCGGGCAGGTCGCCTACGAGCAGTACTTC. Encoded protein: CASSPAGQVAYEQYF.

This rearrangement joins TRBV5-6 to TRBJ2-7; 9 nucleotides line up with TRBD2. Looked up from germline, CDR1 is SGHDT and CDR2 is YYEEEE. Losses at the gene ends were 2 bases for V and 2 bases for J; bases not matched to a gene: 2. The CDR3 totals 14 residues. The CDR3 loop reads CASSLRLAAYEQYF. In DNA form, the CDR3 reads TGTGCCAGCAGCTTAAGACTAGCGGCCTACGAGCAGTACTTC.

This clone was picked up a small number of times. The rearrangement uses TRBV19 and TRBJ2-7, with 11 bases that match TRBD2. Looked up from germline, CDR1 is LNHDA and CDR2 is SQIVND (reference sequence). The CDR3 covers 15 residues. Losses at the gene ends were 5 bases for V and 5 bases for J; bases not matched to a gene: 8. The CDR3 DNA reads as TGTGCCAGTAGTTCCCTAGCGGGAGGTAAGGACGAGCAGTACTTC. Its protein product is CASSSLAGGKDEQYF.

V is TRBV5-4 and J is TRBJ2-1; D remains ambiguous. In germline, CDR1 is SGHNT, CDR2 YYREEE (reference sequence). Trimming pared 1 base from V and 8 bases from J, leaving 13 bases between. The CDR3 is made up of 14 amino acids. The CDR3 DNA reads TGTGCCAGCAGCTTGCATGAAGGGTGGGATGAGCAGTTCTTC. As protein: CASSLHEGWDEQFF.

As concerns this clone: Other DNA sequences within the sample encode an identical CDR3. The chain links TRBV3-1 (or the pseudogene TRBV3-2) to TRBJ1-2; D gene unclear. CDR1 is LGHDT and CDR2 is YNNKEL in the germline V gene (reference sequence). V was shortened by 4 bases and J by 2 bases, with 2 bases between the two germline ends. The CDR3 length is 11 residues. Here the CDR3 reads CASSLNYGYTF. As DNA, the CDR3 is TGTGCCAGCAGCCTAAACTATGGCTACACCTTC.

The chain is built from TRBV7-2 and TRBJ2-7; D remains ambiguous. From germline, CDR1 is SGHTA and CDR2 FQGNSA. V dropped 3 bases and J dropped 0 bases, with 0 bases sitting between them. This CDR3 spans 11 amino acids. The CDR3 is CASSFSYEQYF. Written as DNA, the CDR3 is TGTGCCAGCAGCTTCTCCTACGAGCAGTACTTC.

The chain employs TRBV9 and TRBJ1-2; 8 bases match TRBD1. The germline V gene encodes CDR1 SGDLS and CDR2 YYNGEE. V was pared by 4 bases and J by 8 bases, with 4 bases of the junction left unmatched. This CDR3 is built from 12 residues. The CDR3 sequence is CASSWTGHGYTF. For the CDR3, the DNA is TGTGCCAGCAGCTGGACAGGGCACGGCTACACCTTC.

The CDR3 region is CASSPEQGARTEAFF. The CDR3 coding sequence is TGTGCCAGCAGCCCAGAACAGGGGGCGAGGACTGAAGCTTTCTTT. The chain links TRBV7-9 to TRBJ1-1, with TRBD1 matching 9 bases. J gave up 5 bases and V 5 bases, and 9 bases lay outside the gene matches. Germline loops: CDR1 SEHNR, CDR2 FQNEAQ (reference sequence). The CDR3 is 15 amino acids.

This sequence joins TRBV5-4 and TRBJ1-6, with 7 bases lining up with TRBD1. Germline lookup yields CDR1 SGHNT and CDR2 YYREEE (reference sequence). The CDR3 has 15 residues. With V trimmed by 0 bases and J by 7 bases, 4 bases remained unmatched. The CDR3 DNA is TGTGCCAGCAGCTTGGCCGGACAGGTGAATTCACCCCTCCACTTT. Encoded protein: CASSLAGQVNSPLHF.

The chain links TRBV19 to TRBJ1-1; 10 positions agree with TRBD1. Unmatched junction bases numbered 8, after V lost 1 base and J lost 3 bases. The length of the CDR3 is 17 residues. Germline CDR1 is LNHDA and CDR2 is SQIVND (reference sequence). DNA for the CDR3: TGTGCCAGTAGTATAGGACAGGGGGCGGTTTCGTACACTGAAGCTTTCTTT. Translation gives CASSIGQGAVSYTEAFF. The full variable domain, its missing parts supplied by reference TRBV19 and TRBJ1-1, is DGGITQSPKYLFRKEGQNVTLSCEQNLNHDAMYWYRQDPGQGLRLIYYSQIVNDFQKGDIAEGYSVSREKKESFPLTVTSAQKNPTAFYLCASSIGQGAVSYTEAFFGQGTRLTVV.

A single count supports this clone. The chain uses TRBV6-6 and TRBJ2-7; D not certain. Trimming left V 4 bases short and J 2 bases short, with 12 bases between. Per the germline V gene, CDR1 is MNHNY and CDR2 is SVGAGI (reference sequence). CDR3 length: 14 amino acids. CDR3 amino acids: CASSFRTETYEQYF. The CDR3 region has the DNA TGTGCCAGCAGTTTTAGAACAGAGACCTACGAGCAGTACTTC.

This clone was counted once. The chain has TRBV19 and TRBJ2-5; D is possibly TRBD1 or TRBD2 (5 bases each). The germline gives CDR1 LNHDA, CDR2 SQIVND (reference sequence). V shed 2 bases and J shed 1 base, with 8 bases lying between them. The CDR3 is 14 residues long. The CDR3 bases are TGTGCCAGTAGTATAACGGGGACCCAAGAGACCCAGTACTTC. The encoded protein is CASSITGTQETQYF.

J is TRBJ2-1 and V is TRBV27; 7 bases are shared with TRBD1. The germline CDR1 and CDR2 sequences are MNHEY and SMNVEV (reference sequence). CDR3 size: 16 residues. The J segment lost 7 bases and the V segment lost 2 bases, leaving 11 bases of the junction unmatched. CDR3 DNA: TGTGCCAGCAGTTTACATGGCCCCTACAGGGGAAATGAGCAGTTCTTC. It translates to CASSLHGPYRGNEQFF.

The chain joins TRBV21-1 to TRBJ2-5; TRBD1, as called in the table, went unchecked against the DNA. TRBV21-1 is labeled a pseudogene. This CDR3 contains 14 residues. The CDR3 DNA reads TGTGCCAGCAGCCTCTGGGACAGCCAAGAGACCCAGTACTTC. As protein: CASSLWDSQETQYF.

The rearrangement uses TRBV5-1 and TRBJ1-1; D remains unclear. Germline V gives CDR1 SGHRS, CDR2 YFSETQ. The CDR3 totals 11 residues. Trimming took 3 bases from V and 8 from J, leaving 8 bases between them. The DNA for the CDR3 is TGCGCCAGCAGCTCCGAGAGAGAAGCTTTCTTT. Protein: CASSSEREAFF.

This clone was counted a few times. The rearrangement uses TRBV6-1 and TRBJ2-3; a weak D match, TRBD2 (5 bases). This CDR3 region has 15 residues. Germline V CDR1 and CDR2: MNHNS, SASEGT. V was pared by 0 bases and J by 6 bases, with 13 bases between. The CDR3 DNA follows: TGTGCCAGCAGTGAAGCGCTCTCCCCGGGGGATACGCAGTATTTT. This encodes CASSEALSPGDTQYF.

The V gene is TRBV18, the J gene TRBJ1-6; D is undetermined. This CDR3 region has 16 residues. V dropped 1 base and J dropped 5 bases, with 12 bases sitting between them. The V gene's germline CDR1 is KGHSH and CDR2 LQKENI. The CDR3 loop reads CASSPQGPIDNSPLHF. The CDR3 nucleotides are TGTGCCAGCTCACCACAGGGCCCGATCGATAATTCACCCCTCCACTTT.

The chain uses TRBV18 and TRBJ1-5; D is undetermined. V dropped 5 bases and J dropped 6 bases, with 23 bases sitting between them. This CDR3 region has 17 residues. CDR1 and CDR2 (germline): KGHSH, LQKENI. CDR3 nucleotides: TGTGCCAGCTCAACGGCGGCAGGCGAGCAGTTAGGTCAGCCCCAGCATTTT. It specifies CASSTAAGEQLGQPQHF.

This chain connects TRBV5-4 to TRBJ1-4; 8 bases agree with TRBD1. Trimming at V came to 3 bases and at J to 5 bases, leaving 6 bases not matched to a gene. CDR1 and CDR2 from the germline V gene are SGHNT and YYREEE (reference sequence). The length of the CDR3 is 15 residues. The CDR3 nucleotides are TGTGCCAGCAGCTGGACACAGGGGGAGAATGAAAAACTGTTTTTT. This translates into CASSWTQGENEKLFF.

J is TRBJ1-3 and V is TRBV4-1; no firm D call. The V and J ends lost 0 bases and 0 bases respectively, with 12 bases between them. The CDR3 is 17 amino acids. Germline V lookup: CDR1 MGHRA, CDR2 YSYEKL. CDR3 loop: CASSQDRWGGSGNTIYF. Here the CDR3 DNA reads TGCGCCAGCAGCCAAGATCGCTGGGGTGGCTCTGGAAACACCATATATTTT.

The V gene is TRBV1, the J gene TRBJ2-1; TRBD1, the table's D call, lacks a check against the DNA. TRBV1 is a pseudogene segment. The CDR3 loop spans 14 amino acids. The CDR3 loop is CTSSHGTGDNEQFF. Written as DNA, the CDR3 is TGCACCAGCAGCCACGGGACAGGGGATAATGAGCAGTTCTTC.

The chain joins TRBV28 to TRBJ1-4; D remains ambiguous. Germline assignment: CDR1 MDHEN and CDR2 SYDVKM. The CDR3 spans 14 residues. V gave up 6 bases and J gave up 5 bases, with 13 bases separating them. The CDR3 DNA sequence: TGTGCCAGCAGGGTAGGCAGGCTGAATGAAAAACTGTTTTTT. This sequence encodes CASRVGRLNEKLFF.